The TCR beta chain described here comes from a study of regulatory T cells in long-lasting Graves disease. Noted time point: persistent/refractory GD, antithyroid drugs over 5 years with positive TRAb. PBMC RNA served as the TCR library source. Each of the patients was recruited from an endocrinology department situated in Xi'an, China. The CDR3 covers 14 residues. V was cut by 5 bases and J by 7 bases, with 15 bases left in between. Germline-derived CDR1 and CDR2 are MNHEY and SVGEGT. To make TCR beta libraries, researchers used iRepertoire HTBI primers and Arm-PCR of CDR3 regions. One entry per CDR3 protein results from TCRdb running MiXCR on the multiplex PCR reads. The repertoire holds approximately 380,000 distinct CDR3 sequences, with less than 25% as singletons.

The source is a female donor with Graves disease. The genes are TRBV6-2 or TRBV6-3 and TRBJ1-3, with D unresolved. Sequenced here: peripheral blood mononuclear cells (PBMCs), sampled when the disease was refractory, from a patient treated with antithyroid drugs. The CDR3 loop reads CASSEAWVVNTIYF. The CDR3, as DNA: TGTGCCAGCAGTGAAGCGTGGGTGGTGAACACCATATATTTT.